One T cell receptor (beta chain) is described in this entry. These data belong to a study of blood T cell repertoires in COVID-19. Study as a whole: The United States, Italy and Spain were the sources of the acute and convalescent COVID-19 samples. In each case, the material was cDNA or gDNA derived from T cells, B-cell-depleted T cells, or PBMCs.

Seattle enrolled patients during active infection and tracked them longitudinally. V lost 1 base and J lost 3, with 9 bases in between. The CDR3 covers 15 residues. CDR1 and CDR2 from the germline V gene are MGHRA and YSYEKL. Original processing notes: By means of reference gene primer amplification, nucleated cell counts were estimated. Some clones are missing from TCRdb's copy, which holds only in-frame ones; the method was immunoSEQ multiplex PCR. V and J calls and clone size are given by that table; D and trimming were obtained from the DNA. The sample shows 200,000 to 300,000 clones, around nine tenths of them seen only once.

This chain connects TRBV4-1 to TRBJ1-4; D not certain. The sample consisted of peripheral blood. The source is a woman in her fifties or sixties with COVID-19, enrolled during active disease. The CDR3 DNA follows: TGCGCCAGCAGCCAAGTCGCCGGAGCTAATGAAAAACTGTTTTTT. Translating it yields CASSQVAGANEKLFF.